This T cell receptor (beta chain) comes out of a study of CD8+ T cells in alopecia areata. Both CD4+ and CD8+ T cells were separated by sorting PBMCs. RNA extraction and reverse transcription yielded cDNA as sequencing template. This table comes from immunoSEQ multiplex PCR, and its TCRdb copy is limited to in-frame clones, with some not included. The sample shows about 140,000 clones, 62% of them seen only once. Looked up from germline, CDR1 is SQVTM and CDR2 is ANQGSEA. V dropped 4 bases and J dropped 6 bases, with 4 bases sitting between them. The CDR3 totals 10 residues. This clone was found once. The V call is TRBV29-1, the J call TRBJ2-1; no definite D call. This TCR was recovered from a human donor in good health. Sequencing was performed on CD8+ T cells sorted from blood. Here the CDR3 reads CSVVTNEQFF. CDR3 nucleotides: TGCAGCGTTGTAACCAATGAGCAGTTCTTC.